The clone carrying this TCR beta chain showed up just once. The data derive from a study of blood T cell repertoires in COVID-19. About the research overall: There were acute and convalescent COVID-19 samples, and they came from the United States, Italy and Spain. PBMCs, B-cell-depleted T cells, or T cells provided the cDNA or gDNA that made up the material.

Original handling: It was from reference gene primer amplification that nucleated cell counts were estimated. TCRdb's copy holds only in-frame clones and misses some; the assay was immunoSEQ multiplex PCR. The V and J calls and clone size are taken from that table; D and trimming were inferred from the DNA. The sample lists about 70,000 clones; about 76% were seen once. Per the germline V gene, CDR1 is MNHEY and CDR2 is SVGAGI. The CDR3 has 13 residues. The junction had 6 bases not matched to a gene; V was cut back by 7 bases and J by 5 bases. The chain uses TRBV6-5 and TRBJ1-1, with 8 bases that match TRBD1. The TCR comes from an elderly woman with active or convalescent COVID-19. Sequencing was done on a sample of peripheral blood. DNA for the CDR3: TGTGCCAGCACCCAGGGGGCATGGACTGAAGCTTTCTTT. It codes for CASTQGAWTEAFF.